The sequence of this T cell receptor (beta chain) was determined in a study of blood T cells in healthy people across ages. Study conclusions and caveats: Estimated diversity across one million T cells was deemed an underestimate.

Each donor gave ten milliliters of peripheral blood. From germline, CDR1 is MNHNY and CDR2 SVGAGI (reference sequence). The CDR3 length is 13 residues. About this clonotype itself: What it binds is unknown. A much larger clone lies one base from this, so it may be a read error.

A second PCR of 7 to 11 cycles used a sample-barcoded 5' primer and a J-beta primer mix. TCRdb fed the 5' RACE reads into MiXCR, producing one record per CDR3 protein. The sample has 850,000 to 1,100,000 distinct CDR3 sequences; 35% to 40% are singletons. What was sequenced was blood. This sequence originates from a young man in good health. The J gene is TRBJ1-6, the V gene TRBV6-6; no firm D call. The CDR3 reads CASSGGKNSPLRF. CDR3 in DNA: TGTGCCAGCAGCGGTGGAAAGAATTCACCCCTCCGCTTT.